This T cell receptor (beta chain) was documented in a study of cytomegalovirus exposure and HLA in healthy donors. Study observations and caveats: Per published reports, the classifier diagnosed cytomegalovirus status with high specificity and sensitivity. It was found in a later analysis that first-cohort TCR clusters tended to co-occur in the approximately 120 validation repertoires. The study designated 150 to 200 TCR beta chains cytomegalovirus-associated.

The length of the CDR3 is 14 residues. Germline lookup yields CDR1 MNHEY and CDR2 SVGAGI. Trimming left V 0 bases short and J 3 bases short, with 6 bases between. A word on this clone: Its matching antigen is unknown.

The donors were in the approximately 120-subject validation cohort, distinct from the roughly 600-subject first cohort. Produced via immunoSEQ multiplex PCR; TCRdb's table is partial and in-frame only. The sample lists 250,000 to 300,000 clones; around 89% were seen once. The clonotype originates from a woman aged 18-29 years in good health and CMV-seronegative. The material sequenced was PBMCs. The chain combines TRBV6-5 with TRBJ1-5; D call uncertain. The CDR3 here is CASSYSYNNQPQHF. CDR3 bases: TGTGCCAGCAGTTACTCGTATAACAATCAGCCCCAGCATTTT.